A single sample gave rise to the 32 T cell receptor beta chains below, sequenced in a study of post-analysis software for immune sequencing data (dated by TCRdb to about 2015). Library creation used PCR. The instrument was an Illumina HiSeq 2500. Unique molecular identifiers were incorporated into TCR beta cDNA libraries to reduce PCR and sequencing biases. Through fastp at Q25 and MiXCR, TCRdb rebuilt clones from the public reads, retaining in-frame beta chains. Every entry covers one CDR3 protein and lists the most common genes and DNA from its rows. For this sample there are about 540,000 distinct CDR3 sequences; 30% to 40% appear just once. Of the sample, less than 6% is held by the ten largest clones. Overall results and qualifications from the work: Roughly 5 TRBV segments, including TRBV5-6, TRBV5-1 and TRBV20-1, were significantly more frequent in patients than controls.

Their antigens remain unidentified. The specimen sequenced was blood. The origin of the receptors is a girl aged 2-17 years with multiple sclerosis.

This clonotype appeared a few times. The rearrangement uses TRBV6-5 and TRBJ1-2, with 8 bases fitting TRBD1. The V gene end was trimmed by 0 bases and the J gene end by 4 bases; junction bases not matched to a gene: 10. Germline assignment: CDR1 MNHEY and CDR2 SVGAGI. The CDR3 has 17 amino acids. The CDR3 sequence is CASSYSSAGGDGYGYTF. The DNA of the CDR3 is TGTGCCAGCAGTTACTCGAGTGCAGGGGGCGACGGCTATGGCTACACCTTC.

This sequence joins TRBV20-1 and TRBJ2-6; maybe TRBD2 (6 bases). The germline V gene encodes CDR1 DFQATT and CDR2 SNEGSKA (reference sequence). This CDR3 has 20 amino acids. The V end was cut by 1 base, the J end by 2 bases, with 24 bases between. CDR3 amino acids: CSARGVAPGLLGTGANVLTF. The CDR3 DNA follows: TGCAGTGCTAGAGGTGTGGCACCGGGACTGCTCGGGACTGGGGCCAACGTCCTGACTTTC.

This clonotype has a handful of counts. The chain links TRBV20-1 to TRBJ2-1, with TRBD2 matching 12 bases. The V and J ends lost 6 bases and 8 bases, in that order; junction bases with no gene match: 8. The CDR3 contains 14 residues. The germline gives CDR1 DFQATT, CDR2 SNEGSKA (reference sequence). The DNA of the CDR3 is TGCAGTGCAGATCTAGCGGGGGGGCTAGATGAGCAGTTCTTC. It specifies CSADLAGGLDEQFF.

This clonotype was observed a handful of times. The V gene is TRBV10-1, the J gene TRBJ2-2; 8 nucleotides line up with TRBD2. The V gene end was trimmed by 5 bases and the J gene end by 7 bases; junction bases not matched to a gene: 6. CDR1 is WNHNN and CDR2 is SYGVQD in the germline V gene (reference sequence). The CDR3 covers 14 residues. The CDR3 sequence: CASSSSGELGELFF. The DNA of the CDR3 is TGCGCCAGCAGTAGTAGCGGGGAACTCGGGGAGCTGTTTTTT.

This clonotype appeared a few times. The chain has TRBV5-4 and TRBJ1-1; 8 nucleotides line up with TRBD1. V lost 4 bases and J lost 4; bases outside the gene matches: 6. Germline values: CDR1 SGHNT, CDR2 YYREEE (reference sequence). The CDR3 totals 14 residues. For the CDR3, the DNA is TGTGCCAGCAGCATACAGGGGGGGATCACTGAAGCTTTCTTT. This encodes CASSIQGGITEAFF.

The rearrangement joins TRBV5-6 to TRBJ2-5; D is undetermined. CDR1 SGHDT and CDR2 YYEEEE come from the germline V gene. The V gene lost 2 bases and the J gene lost 1 base, with 18 bases spanning the gap. This CDR3 region has 17 residues. The DNA of the CDR3 is TGTGCCAGCAGCTTCTTGGATGGTCTAGTGTTCCAAGAGACCCAGTACTTC. Protein sequence: CASSFLDGLVFQETQYF.

This sequence joins TRBV29-1 and TRBJ2-7; TRBD2 agrees at 7 bases. The CDR3 consists of 13 residues. V lost 6 bases, J lost 2 bases, and 7 bases stayed unmatched. Germline CDR1 SQVTM, CDR2 ANQGSEA. DNA for the CDR3: TGCAGCGTCCGGGGGGACTATACCTACGAGCAGTACTTC. Translated: CSVRGDYTYEQYF.

A few counts support this clonotype. It is likely a read error, because the conserved phenylalanine at the end of the CDR3 is missing. The chain employs TRBV10-2 and TRBJ2-3; no definite D call. This CDR3 contains 15 residues. V was pared by 6 bases and J by 0 bases, with 13 bases between. CDR1 is WSHSY, CDR2 SAAADI, per germline. CDR3 bases: TGCGCCAGCAGCCCCGTCTACGCCAGCACAGATACGCAGTATTTG. This translates into CASSPVYASTDTQYL.

This clonotype turned up a few times. J is TRBJ1-2 and V is TRBV2, with D tentatively TRBD1 (5 bases). Deletions cut 7 bases from V and 4 bases from J, with 16 bases between. The germline V gene encodes CDR1 SNHLY and CDR2 FYNNEI. The CDR3 is 14 amino acids. CDR3 protein: CASTNGGTGYGYTF. The CDR3 DNA is TGTGCCAGCACCAACGGGGGGACCGGCTATGGCTACACCTTC. The whole variable domain, remainder taken from reference TRBV2 and TRBJ1-2, is EPEVTQTPSHQVTQMGQEVILRCVPISNHLYFYWYRQILGQKVEFLVSFYNNEISEKSEIFDDQFSVERPDGSNFTLKIRSTKLEDSAMYFCASTNGGTGYGYTFGSGTRLTVV.

This clonotype was recorded a few times. The chain employs TRBV20-1 and TRBJ2-3; D possibly uses TRBD1 or TRBD2 (5 bases each). Looked up from germline, CDR1 is DFQATT and CDR2 is SNEGSKA (reference sequence). The V and J ends lost 3 bases and 2 bases respectively, with 12 bases between them. The CDR3 extends over 14 amino acids. The CDR3 spells CSARKGPNTDTQYF. DNA for the CDR3: TGCAGTGCTAGGAAGGGACCCAACACAGATACGCAGTATTTT.

This clonotype was seen more than once but under ten times. The V gene is TRBV7-8, the J gene TRBJ2-2; the D call may be TRBD1 or TRBD2 (5 bases each). The CDR3 runs 15 residues. Germline-derived CDR1 and CDR2 are SGHVS and FQNEAQ. With 1 base removed from V and 1 base from J, the gap between germline ends came to 7 bases. The DNA for the CDR3 is TGTGCCAGCAGCTTAGGGGGGTGGAACACCGGGGAGCTGTTTTTT. Its translation is CASSLGGWNTGELFF.

In its sample, this clonotype was seen a few times. The chain has TRBV15 and TRBJ2-3; 8 bases line up with TRBD2. This CDR3 comprises 16 residues. In germline, CDR1 is LNHNV, CDR2 YYDKDF (reference sequence). The J segment lost 5 bases and the V segment lost 7 bases, leaving 14 bases of the junction unmatched. CDR3 bases: TGTGCCACCACCCCGGGGGTAGCGGGACCTCAAGATACGCAGTATTTT. Its protein is CATTPGVAGPQDTQYF. The whole variable domain, filled in from reference TRBV15 and TRBJ2-3, reads DAMVIQNPRYQVTQFGKPVTLSCSQTLNHNVMYWYQQKSSQAPKLLFHYYDKDFNNEADTPDNFQSRRPNTSFCFLDIRSPGLGDTAMYLCATTPGVAGPQDTQYFGPGTRLTVL.

V gene TRBV7-9 combines with J gene TRBJ2-5; 8 nucleotides agree with TRBD2. From germline, CDR1 is SEHNR and CDR2 FQNEAQ (reference sequence). V gave up 5 bases and J gave up 2 bases; unmatched junction bases: 7. This CDR3 is built from 15 residues. The CDR3 DNA follows: TGTGCCAGCAGCGTCGGCGGGGGGACACAAGAGACCCAGTACTTC. Translating it yields CASSVGGGTQETQYF.

The rearrangement joins TRBV6-5 to TRBJ1-1; D remains unclear. Germline lookup yields CDR1 MNHEY and CDR2 SVGAGI. The ends were cut back, 0 bases at V and 1 base at J, with 9 bases in the middle. The CDR3 sequence is 15 residues long. Here the CDR3 reads CASSYSRLGNTEAFF. The CDR3 bases are TGTGCCAGCAGTTACTCTCGGCTGGGGAACACTGAAGCTTTCTTT.

This sequence joins TRBV20-1 and TRBJ2-1; 8 nucleotides align to TRBD2. Trimming cost V 3 bases and J 8 bases; bases outside gene matches: 9. Germline CDR1 DFQATT, CDR2 SNEGSKA (reference sequence). There are 14 residues in the CDR3. CDR3 protein: CSASGGVFLDEQFF. As DNA, the CDR3 is TGCAGTGCTAGCGGGGGGGTTTTTTTGGATGAGCAGTTCTTC.

In its sample, this clonotype was seen a few times. The V call is TRBV5-6, the J call TRBJ2-5, with D perhaps TRBD1 or TRBD2 (5 bases each). The J call is doubtful: the DNA matches TRBJ2-7 better. This CDR3 spans 14 amino acids. CDR1 is SGHDT and CDR2 is YYEEEE in the germline V gene. This chain's CDR3 is CASSLDRGADEQYF. The CDR3 coding sequence is TGTGCCAGCAGCTTGGATCGGGGCGCGGACGAGCAGTACTTC.

V is TRBV7-9 and J is TRBJ2-3; D might be TRBD2 (5 bases). Germline CDR1 is SEHNR and CDR2 is FQNEAQ (reference sequence). The CDR3 spans 16 residues. Trimming cost V 1 base and J 2 bases, with 13 bases left between them. CDR3 sequence reads: CASSLDVAGNTDTQYF. DNA of the CDR3: TGTGCCAGCAGCTTAGATGTTGCGGGCAACACAGATACGCAGTATTTT.

The sample holds a few counts of this clonotype. The chain combines TRBV9 with TRBJ1-1; perhaps TRBD1 as D (5 bases). The ends were cut back, 3 bases at V and 1 base at J, with 10 bases in the middle. The CDR3 totals 14 residues. Per the germline V gene, CDR1 is SGDLS and CDR2 is YYNGEE. CDR3 region: CASSAARGNTEAFF. The CDR3 DNA reads as TGTGCCAGCAGCGCAGCAAGGGGGAACACTGAAGCTTTCTTT.

This clonotype was found a few times. The rearrangement uses TRBV13 and TRBJ1-1; D not resolved. The CDR3 is 14 residues long. CDR1 is PRHDT and CDR2 is FYEKMQ in the germline V gene (reference sequence). V lost 5 bases, J lost 3 bases, and 13 bases lay in between. The CDR3 is CASSQGRPYTEAFF. Here the CDR3 DNA reads TGTGCCAGCAGCCAAGGGAGGCCCTACACTGAAGCTTTCTTT.

There are a few counts of this clonotype. The chain is built from TRBV6-5 and TRBJ2-1; either TRBD1 or TRBD2 may supply D (6 bases each). The germline CDR1 and CDR2 sequences are MNHEY and SVGAGI. The CDR3 is made up of 16 amino acids. Trimming removed 6 bases from V and 3 bases from J, with 18 bases in between. CDR3 DNA: TGTGCCAGCAGACCCCATTCGGGGGCGAGCTACAATGAGCAGTTCTTC. It is translated as CASRPHSGASYNEQFF.

This clonotype occurred a few times. V usage is TRBV29-1 and J usage is TRBJ2-3, with a possible D match to TRBD2 (6 bases). The CDR3 covers 12 residues. CDR1 and CDR2 (germline): SQVTM, ANQGSEA. V was clipped by 7 bases and J by 1 base, with 9 bases between them. The CDR3 DNA follows: TGCAGCGGGGGACTCCGCACAGATACGCAGTATTTT. Translation: CSGGLRTDTQYF.

V usage is TRBV3-1 and J usage is TRBJ1-6; D remains unclear. The length of the CDR3 is 18 residues. The germline V and J ends were trimmed by 2 bases and 6 bases, with 20 bases remaining between them. Germline CDR1 LGHDT, CDR2 YNNKEL (reference sequence). CDR3 nucleotide sequence: TGTGCCAGCAGCCAATCCCCAATCGGACCGCGAACTAATTCACCCCTCCACTTT. Its protein product is CASSQSPIGPRTNSPLHF.

The chain links TRBV20-1 to TRBJ2-3; D is perhaps TRBD2 (6 bases). Trimming removed 4 bases at V and 0 bases at J, with 14 bases between. The germline CDR1 and CDR2 sequences are DFQATT and SNEGSKA (reference sequence). The CDR3 totals 15 residues. The CDR3 is CSANQPSGSTDTQYF. The CDR3 DNA is TGCAGTGCTAATCAACCGAGCGGGAGCACAGATACGCAGTATTTT.

V gene TRBV16 combines with J gene TRBJ2-7; a possible D gene is TRBD1 (5 bases). Germline V CDR1 and CDR2: KGHSY, FQNENV. Trimming left V 0 bases short and J 1 base short, with 7 bases between. CDR3 size: 14 residues. This chain's CDR3 is CASSQSRQSYEQYF. The CDR3 DNA sequence: TGTGCCAGCAGCCAATCCCGACAGTCCTACGAGCAGTACTTC.

The chain uses TRBV5-1 and TRBJ2-1, with D possibly matching TRBD2 (7 bases). This CDR3 has 15 residues. In germline, CDR1 is SGHRS, CDR2 YFSETQ. The germline V and J ends were trimmed by 5 bases and 7 bases, with 19 bases remaining between them. The CDR3 reads CASSRKGGPGNEQFF. As DNA, the CDR3 is TGCGCCAGCAGTCGCAAGGGGGGGCCGGGGAATGAGCAGTTCTTC.

This chain joins TRBV5-1 and TRBJ2-7, with 8 positions matching TRBD1. The V and J ends lost 5 bases and 4 bases, in that order; junction bases with no gene match: 14. Germline CDR1 is SGHRS and CDR2 is YFSETQ. The length of the CDR3 is 16 residues. CDR3 in amino acids: CASRIDWRQGAYEQYF. The CDR3 DNA sequence: TGCGCCAGCAGAATCGACTGGAGGCAGGGGGCGTACGAGCAGTACTTC.

There are a few counts of this clonotype. The CDR3 region is CASSPCRDISTDTQYF. The CDR3 coding sequence is TGTGCCAGCAGCCCTTGCCGGGACATTAGCACAGATACGCAGTATTTT. This sequence joins TRBV14 and TRBJ2-3, with TRBD1 as a possible D gene (6 bases). The CDR3 runs 16 residues. Trimming took 4 bases from V and 0 from J, leaving 14 bases between them. Germline V lookup: CDR1 SGHDN, CDR2 FVKESK.

This chain joins TRBV27 and TRBJ2-7; 7 positions agree with TRBD1. The length of the CDR3 is 14 residues. Germline CDR1 and CDR2: MNHEY and SMNVEV (reference sequence). The trim removed 2 bases at V and 1 base at J, leaving 2 bases unmatched. In DNA form, the CDR3 reads TGTGCCAGCAGTTTACAGACAGGGTCCTACGAGCAGTACTTC. The encoded protein is CASSLQTGSYEQYF.

This clonotype was seen a few times. This chain joins TRBV20-1 and TRBJ2-1; 12 bases map to TRBD2. V shed 1 base and J 1 base; nucleotides not matched to a gene: 5. Germline V gene sequence: CDR1 DFQATT, CDR2 SNEGSKA (reference sequence). There are 17 residues in the CDR3. CDR3 coding DNA: TGCAGTGCTAGAGGTCCTAGCGGGGGGGCTTCCTACAATGAGCAGTTCTTC. Encoded protein: CSARGPSGGASYNEQFF.

The rearrangement links TRBV5-1 to TRBJ1-6; the match to TRBD1 covers 7 bases. CDR3 size: 18 residues. V dropped 0 bases and J dropped 0; count of bases not matched to a gene: 6. Looked up from germline, CDR1 is SGHRS and CDR2 is YFSETQ. CDR3 sequence (DNA): TGCGCCAGCAGCTTGGCCTGGACAGGTAGCTCCTATAATTCACCCCTCCACTTT. Translation gives CASSLAWTGSSYNSPLHF.

The chain uses TRBV7-8 and TRBJ2-7; D is undetermined. Per germline, CDR1 SGHVS and CDR2 FQNEAQ. V was clipped by 2 bases and J by 6 bases, with 8 bases between them. CDR3 size: 12 residues. The CDR3 reads CASSLRRLEQYF. DNA for the CDR3: TGTGCCAGCAGCTTAAGGCGCCTCGAGCAGTACTTC. The full variable domain, completed using reference TRBV7-8 and TRBJ2-7, is GAGVSQSPRYKVAKRGQDVALRCDPISGHVSLFWYQQALGQGPEFLTYFQNEAQLDKSGLPSDRFFAERPEGSVSTLKIQRTQQEDSAVYLCASSLRRLEQYFGPGTRLTVT.

The chain uses TRBV6-1 and TRBJ1-5, with D tentatively TRBD1 (5 bases). This CDR3 region has 17 residues. Trimming stripped 0 bases from V and 4 bases from J, with 16 bases between. Germline V CDR1 and CDR2: MNHNS, SASEGT. Written as DNA, the CDR3 is TGTGCCAGCAGTGAAGCGATATCGTCAGGGATTAATCAGCCCCAGCATTTT. It encodes CASSEAISSGINQPQHF.